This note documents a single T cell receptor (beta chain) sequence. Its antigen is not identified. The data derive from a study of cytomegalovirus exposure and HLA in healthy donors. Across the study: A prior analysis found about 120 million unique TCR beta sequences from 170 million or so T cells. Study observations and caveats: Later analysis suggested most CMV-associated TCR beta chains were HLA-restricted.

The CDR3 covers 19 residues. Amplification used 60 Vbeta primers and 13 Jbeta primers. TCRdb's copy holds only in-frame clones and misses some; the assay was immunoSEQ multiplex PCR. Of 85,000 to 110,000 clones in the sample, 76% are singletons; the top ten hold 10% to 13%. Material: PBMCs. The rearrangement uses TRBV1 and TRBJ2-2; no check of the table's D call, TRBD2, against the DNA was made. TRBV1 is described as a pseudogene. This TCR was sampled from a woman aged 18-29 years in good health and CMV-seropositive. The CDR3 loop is CTSSPPKGPKEGGSGELFF. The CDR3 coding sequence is TGCACCAGCAGCCCCCCGAAGGGGCCAAAGGAGGGAGGTTCCGGGGAGCTGTTTTTT.